These T cell receptor beta chains were read from a single sample in a study of T-cell reconstitution after alpha-beta-depleted transplantation in children. TCRdb fed the PCR reads into MiXCR, producing one record per CDR3 protein. The sample has more than 200,000 distinct CDR3 sequences; roughly 26% are singletons. The specimen was PBMCs, collected before TCRalphabeta/CD19-depleted stem cell transplant. These receptors were obtained from a girl under 10 years old with Fanconi anemia, due to receive a stem cell transplant. The CDR3 runs from the conserved cysteine through the conserved F or W. The order of the fields is clone size, V gene, J gene, D gene, CDR3 protein, CDR3 DNA. The D gene is left open where the match is weak. The size of a clone is reported for some rows only, either as once, few or many, or as a class for expanded clones.

>many|TRBV29-1|TRBJ2-1|TRBD2
CSAAGTSGTDEQFF
TGCAGCGCCGCCGGGACTAGCGGGACGGATGAGCAGTTCTTC
>many|TRBV29-1|TRBJ2-7|TRBD1
CSVYFGDRDYYEQYF
TGCAGCGTTTACTTCGGAGACAGGGATTACTACGAGCAGTACTTC
>.|TRBV7-2|TRBJ2-5|TRBD2
CASSLYSGLAVKETQYF
TGTGCCAGCAGCTTATACTCGGGACTAGCGGTTAAAGAGACCCAGTACTTC
>few|TRBV29-1|TRBJ2-1|.
CSVGAGRTRVYNEQFF
TGCAGCGTTGGGGCGGGCAGAACGAGGGTATACAATGAGCAGTTCTTC
>many|TRBV10-3|TRBJ2-3|.
CAIRGASTDTQYF
TGTGCCATCAGGGGGGCCAGCACAGATACGCAGTATTTT
>.|TRBV10-3|TRBJ2-1|TRBD2
CAISESTSGGAIYEQFF
TGTGCCATCAGTGAGTCGACTAGCGGGGGGGCAATCTATGAGCAGTTCTTC
>many|TRBV29-1|TRBJ2-7|TRBD2
CSVTLTSGTPYEQYF
TGCAGCGTGACCTTGACTAGCGGAACCCCCTACGAGCAGTACTTC
>many|TRBV4-2|TRBJ2-2|.
CASSQSKGEAGELFF
TGTGCCAGCAGCCAAAGCAAGGGGGAAGCCGGGGAGCTGTTTTTT
>many|TRBV12-3/TRBV12-4|TRBJ2-7|.
CASSSIYEQYF
TGTGCCAGCAGTTCAATATACGAGCAGTACTTC
>.|TRBV29-1|TRBJ2-7|.
CSVEGGHEGFGRGYEQYF
TGCAGCGTTGAAGGGGGTCACGAGGGTTTCGGGAGAGGGTACGAGCAGTACTTC
>few|TRBV29-1|TRBJ1-2|TRBD1
CSVEESGTGGYGYTF
TGCAGCGTTGAAGAGTCTGGGACAGGGGGCTATGGCTACACCTTC
>.|TRBV7-9|TRBJ1-3|.
CASSLSSVVGNTIYF
TGTGCCAGCAGCTTAAGCTCGGTTGTTGGAAACACCATATATTTT